This TCR beta chain came from a study of CXCR3-negative and CXCR3-positive naive CD8 T cells. Study at large: The dataset comprises about 150 million TRB reads in total, with about 1.5 +/- 0.3 million reads per library.

Study-wide results and limits: Comparably high diversity marked both naive subsets, whereas memory CD8+ cells had much lower diversity. Hydrophobicity was higher for TRB CDR3s found in CXCR3-positive naive cells than in CXCR3-negative naive cells.

Each TRB cDNA library was prepared by 5' RACE (with UMI labels). Following a re-call of the 5' RACE reads, TCRdb has one entry per CDR3 protein and lacks DNA. The listing contains over 70,000 distinct CDR3 sequences. The CDR3 is made up of 12 amino acids. Naive CD8+ T cells showed CD45RO-CCR7+CD27+CD95-. About this clonotype: The target antigen is unknown.

The sequencing sample was made of naive CXCR3- CD8+ T cells from blood. Noted subset: CD45RO-CCR7+CD27+CD95- naive CD8+ T cells lacking CXCR3 (TNR3-). The sequence derives from a human donor in good health. Some clones in this sample may be carry-over from other donors' samples. The chain uses TRBV12-3 or TRBV12-4 and TRBJ2-3; TCRdb's D call, TRBD1, is unchecked because there is no DNA. CDR3 sequence: CASSNRGDTQYF.